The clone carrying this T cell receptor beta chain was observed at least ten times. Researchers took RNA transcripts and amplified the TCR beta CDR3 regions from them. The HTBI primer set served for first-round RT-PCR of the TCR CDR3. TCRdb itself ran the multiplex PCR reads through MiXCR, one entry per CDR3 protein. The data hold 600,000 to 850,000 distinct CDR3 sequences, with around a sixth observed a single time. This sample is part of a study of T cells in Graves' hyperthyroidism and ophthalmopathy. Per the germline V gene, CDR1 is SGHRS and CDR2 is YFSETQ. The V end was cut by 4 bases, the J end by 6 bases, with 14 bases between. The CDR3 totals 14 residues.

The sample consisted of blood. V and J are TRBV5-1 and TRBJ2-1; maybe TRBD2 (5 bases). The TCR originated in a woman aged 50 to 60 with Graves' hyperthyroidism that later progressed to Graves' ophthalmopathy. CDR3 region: CASSLPGTGNEQFF. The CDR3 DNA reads TGCGCCAGCAGCCTCCCGGGAACCGGCAATGAGCAGTTCTTC.